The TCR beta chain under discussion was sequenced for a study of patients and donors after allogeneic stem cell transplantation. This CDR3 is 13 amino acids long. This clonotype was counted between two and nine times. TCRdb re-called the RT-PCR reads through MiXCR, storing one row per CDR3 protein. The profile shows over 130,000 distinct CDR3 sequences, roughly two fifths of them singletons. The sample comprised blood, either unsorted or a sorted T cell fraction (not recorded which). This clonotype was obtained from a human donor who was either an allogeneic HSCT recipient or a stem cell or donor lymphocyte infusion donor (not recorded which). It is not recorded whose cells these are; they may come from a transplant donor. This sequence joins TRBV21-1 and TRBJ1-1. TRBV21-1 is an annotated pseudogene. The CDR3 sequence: CASSAPLNTEAFF. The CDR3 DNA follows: TGTGCCAGCAGCGCTCCCCTGAACACTGAAGCTTTCTTT.